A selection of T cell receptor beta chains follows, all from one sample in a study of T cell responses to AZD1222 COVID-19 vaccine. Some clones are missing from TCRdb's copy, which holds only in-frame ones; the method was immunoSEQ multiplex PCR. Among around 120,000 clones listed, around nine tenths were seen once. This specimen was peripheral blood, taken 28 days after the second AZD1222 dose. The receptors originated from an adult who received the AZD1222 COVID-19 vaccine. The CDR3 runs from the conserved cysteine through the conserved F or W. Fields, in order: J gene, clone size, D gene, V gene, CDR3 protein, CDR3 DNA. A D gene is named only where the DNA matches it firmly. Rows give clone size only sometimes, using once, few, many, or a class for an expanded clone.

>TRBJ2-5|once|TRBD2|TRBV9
CASSHSGGVRETQYF
TGTGCCAGCAGCCATAGCGGGGGGGTTAGGGAGACCCAGTACTTC
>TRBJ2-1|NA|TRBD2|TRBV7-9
CASSLSLAGAYNEQFF
TGTGCCAGCAGCTTATCTCTAGCGGGGGCCTACAATGAGCAGTTCTTC
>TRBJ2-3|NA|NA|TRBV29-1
CSVGEGTDTQYF
TGCAGCGTGGGGGAAGGCACAGATACGCAGTATTTT
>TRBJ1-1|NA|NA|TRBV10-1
CASSESGTNTEAFF
TGCGCCAGCAGTGAGTCGGGCACGAACACTGAAGCTTTCTTT
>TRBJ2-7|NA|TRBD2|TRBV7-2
CASSLWTSGSGYYEQYF
TGTGCCAGCAGCTTATGGACTAGCGGGAGTGGGTACTACGAGCAGTACTTC
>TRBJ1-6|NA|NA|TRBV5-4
CASREAYNSPLHF
TGTGCCAGCAGAGAAGCCTATAATTCACCCCTCCACTTT
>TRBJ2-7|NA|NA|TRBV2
CASSEQVRGYEQYF
TGTGCCAGCAGTGAACAGGTTAGGGGCTACGAGCAGTACTTC
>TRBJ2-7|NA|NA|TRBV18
CASSPGPPYEQYF
TGTGCCAGCTCACCGGGACCCCCCTACGAGCAGTACTTC
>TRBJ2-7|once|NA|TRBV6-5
CASRSLKTYEQYF
TGTGCCAGCAGGTCCTTAAAGACCTACGAGCAGTACTTC
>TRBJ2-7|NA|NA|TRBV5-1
CASSLGSSGSYEQYF
TGCGCCAGCAGCTTGGGTTCGTCGGGCTCCTACGAGCAGTACTTC
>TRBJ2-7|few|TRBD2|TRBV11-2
CASSLGLAGGAYEQYF
TGTGCCAGCAGCTTAGGTCTAGCGGGAGGAGCCTACGAGCAGTACTTC
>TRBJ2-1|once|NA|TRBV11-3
CASSLANEQFF
TGTGCCAGCAGCCTGGCGAATGAGCAGTTCTTC
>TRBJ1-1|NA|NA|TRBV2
CASSAARANTEAFF
TGTGCCAGCAGTGCGGCCAGGGCGAACACTGAAGCTTTCTTT
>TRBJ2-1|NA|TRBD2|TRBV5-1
CASSLELARDEQFF
TGCGCCAGCAGCTTGGAACTAGCGAGGGATGAGCAGTTCTTC
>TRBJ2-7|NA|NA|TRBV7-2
CASNLGRESYEQYF
TGTGCCAGCAACCTTGGTAGGGAGTCGTACGAGCAGTACTTC
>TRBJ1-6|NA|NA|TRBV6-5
CASSYPDSPLHF
TGTGCCAGCAGTTACCCGGATTCACCCCTCCACTTT
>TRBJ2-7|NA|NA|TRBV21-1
CASSSVERTGISYEQYF
TGTGCCAGCAGTTCGGTTGAACGGACAGGGATTTCCTACGAGCAGTACTTC
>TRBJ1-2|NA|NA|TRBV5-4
CASSLDPDRLLYGYTF
TGTGCCAGCAGCTTGGATCCTGACAGACTACTCTATGGCTACACCTTC
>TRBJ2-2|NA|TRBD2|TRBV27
CASSPTSGRPNTGELFF
TGTGCCAGCAGTCCGACTAGCGGGAGGCCCAACACCGGGGAGCTGTTTTTT
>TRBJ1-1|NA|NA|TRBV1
CTSSQDVGGRDTEAFF
TGCACCAGCAGCCAAGATGTGGGGGGCCGGGACACTGAAGCTTTCTTT
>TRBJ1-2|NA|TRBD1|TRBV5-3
CARSRDRECGYTF
TGTGCCAGAAGTCGGGACAGGGAATGTGGCTACACCTTC
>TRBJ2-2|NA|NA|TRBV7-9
CASSLTSTGELFF
TGTGCCAGCAGCTTGACAAGTACCGGGGAGCTGTTTTTT
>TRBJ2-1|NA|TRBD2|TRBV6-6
CASSYSAGPHNEQFF
TGTGCCAGCAGTTACTCAGCGGGACCCCACAATGAGCAGTTCTTC
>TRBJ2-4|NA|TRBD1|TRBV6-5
CASTPPGQGNIQYF
TGTGCCAGCACCCCCCCGGGACAGGGAAACATTCAGTACTTC
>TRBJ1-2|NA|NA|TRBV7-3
CASSLSPAGGYTF
TGTGCCAGCAGCTTAAGTCCCGCGGGGGGCTACACCTTC
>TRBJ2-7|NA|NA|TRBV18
CASSPRHLGSYEQYF
TGTGCCAGCTCACCTCGTCACTTGGGTTCCTACGAGCAGTACTTC
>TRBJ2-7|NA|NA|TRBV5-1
CASSLVGYGGYEQYF
TGCGCCAGCAGCTTGGTTGGGTACGGTGGGTACGAGCAGTACTTC
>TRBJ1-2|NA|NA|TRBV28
CASTTLSSNYGYTF
TGTGCCAGCACCACCCTTTCCAGTAACTATGGCTACACCTTC
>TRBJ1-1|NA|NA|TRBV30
CAWSVGAANTEAFF
TGTGCCTGGAGTGTAGGGGCCGCGAACACTGAAGCTTTCTTT
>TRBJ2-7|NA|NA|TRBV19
CASSPGSPGSYEQYF
TGTGCCAGTAGTCCCGGGTCTCCCGGGAGCTACGAGCAGTACTTC
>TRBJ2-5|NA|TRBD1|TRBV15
CATSRATTGGRETQYF
TGTGCCACCAGCAGAGCCACGACAGGGGGCAGAGAGACCCAGTACTTC
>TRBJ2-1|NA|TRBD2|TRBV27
CASSGDGRPSYNEQFF
TGTGCCAGCAGTGGTGACGGGAGGCCCTCCTACAATGAGCAGTTCTTC
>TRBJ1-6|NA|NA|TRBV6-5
CASSWDGRDNSPLHF
TGTGCCAGCAGTTGGGACGGGAGGGATAATTCACCCCTCCACTTT
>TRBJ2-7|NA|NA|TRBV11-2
CASSGPRQGIYEQYF
TGTGCCAGCAGCGGTCCGAGGCAGGGGATTTACGAGCAGTACTTC
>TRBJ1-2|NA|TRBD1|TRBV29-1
CSGDSNYGYTF
TGCAGCGGGGACAGCAACTATGGCTACACCTTC
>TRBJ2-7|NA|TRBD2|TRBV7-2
CASSLVGASGSYEQYF
TGTGCCAGCAGCTTAGTAGGGGCTAGCGGATCCTACGAGCAGTACTTC